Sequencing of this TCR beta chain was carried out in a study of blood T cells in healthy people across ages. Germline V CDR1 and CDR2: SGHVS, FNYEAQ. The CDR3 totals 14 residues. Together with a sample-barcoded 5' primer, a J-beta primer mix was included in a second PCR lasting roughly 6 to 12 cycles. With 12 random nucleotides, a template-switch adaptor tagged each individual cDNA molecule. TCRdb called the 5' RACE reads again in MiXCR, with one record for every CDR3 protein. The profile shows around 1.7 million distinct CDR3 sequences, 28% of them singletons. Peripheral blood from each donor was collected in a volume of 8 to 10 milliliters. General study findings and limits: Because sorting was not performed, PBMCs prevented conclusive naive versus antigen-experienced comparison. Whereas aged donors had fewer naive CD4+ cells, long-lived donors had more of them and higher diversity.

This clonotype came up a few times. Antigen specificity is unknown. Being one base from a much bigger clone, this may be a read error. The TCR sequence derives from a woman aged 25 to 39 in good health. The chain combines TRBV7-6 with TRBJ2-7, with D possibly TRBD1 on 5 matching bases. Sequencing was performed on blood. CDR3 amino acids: CASSLTTAPYEQDF. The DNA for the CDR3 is TGTGCCAGCAGCTTAACGACAGCACCCTACGAGCAGGACTTC.